Sequencing of this T cell receptor (beta chain) was carried out in a study of T cell changes during pregnancy in multiple sclerosis. Germline CDR1 is SQVTM and CDR2 is ANQGSEA. CDR3 size: 14 residues. The trim removed 7 bases at V and 1 base at J, leaving 7 bases unmatched. Only in-frame clones appear in the TCRdb table, and some are missing; sequencing was by immunoSEQ multiplex PCR. The profile shows approximately 31,000 clones, approximately 91% of them singletons. The sequence derives from a female donor with multiple sclerosis, enrolled in a pregnancy study. V usage is TRBV29-1 and J usage is TRBJ1-2; 9 nucleotides agree with TRBD1. Sequenced here: CD8+ T cells from peripheral blood mononuclear cells, sampled in the second trimester of pregnancy. The CDR3 is CSAAGQGRNYGYTF. As DNA, the CDR3 is TGCAGCGCCGCCGGACAGGGGCGTAACTATGGCTACACCTTC.